The present T cell receptor beta chain was sequenced within a study of response to subunit inactivated influenza vaccine. Whole-study findings and limits: A suggestion made by the authors is that each seasonal influenza vaccination recruits few new T cells.

TCRdb independently ran MiXCR on the RT-PCR reads; one entry per CDR3 protein. The sample includes about 530,000 distinct CDR3 sequences, about an eighth of them seen just once. This clonotype was counted only a few times. Its cognate antigen is unknown. This CDR3 has 13 residues. Germline V lookup: CDR1 SGHTA, CDR2 FQGNSA. V lost 2 bases to trimming and J lost 6 bases; unmatched junction nucleotides: 1. V is TRBV7-2 and J is TRBJ2-7, with 10 bases aligning to TRBD2. This specimen consisted of PBMCs from blood, obtained on the day of vaccination. The sequence was obtained from a man in his fifties or sixties who received an inactivated influenza vaccine. The CDR3 DNA is TGTGCCAGCAGCTTAATAGCGGGAGGCGAGCAGTACTTC. Amino acids: CASSLIAGGEQYF.